The rows below give T cell receptor beta chains drawn from one sample of a study of blood T cell repertoires in COVID-19. Only in-frame clones appear in the TCRdb table, and some are missing; sequencing was by immunoSEQ multiplex PCR. The sample includes 40,000 to 50,000 clones, roughly 88% seen only once; the top ten take approximately 14%. Source material: peripheral blood. The receptors derive from a human donor in a cohort sampled during active COVID-19. CDR3s include the opening cysteine and the closing phenylalanine or tryptophan. D genes are given only for firm matches. Rows may omit the clone size; those that give it use once, few, many or a size class.

d_call	j_call	clone_size	v_call	cdr3_aa	cdr3_nt
TRBD1	TRBJ1-6	.	TRBV15	CATSFRDRGNSPLHF	TGTGCCACCAGCTTCCGGGACAGGGGCAATTCACCCCTCCACTTT
TRBD1	TRBJ1-5	.	TRBV19	CASSIAGTGYQPQHF	TGTGCCAGTAGTATTGCCGGGACAGGGTATCAGCCCCAGCATTTT
TRBD1	TRBJ1-2	.	TRBV28	CASRGDRGQPPIYGYTF	TGTGCCAGCAGGGGGGACAGGGGACAGCCGCCCATTTATGGCTACACCTTC
TRBD1	TRBJ2-3	.	TRBV5-1	CASSLVGNRGTDTQYF	TGCGCCAGCAGCTTGGTGGGGAACAGGGGTACAGATACGCAGTATTTT
.	TRBJ2-7	.	TRBV4-3	CASSQGWGGGAYEQYF	TGCGCCAGCAGCCAAGGGTGGGGCGGTGGGGCCTACGAGCAGTACTTC
.	TRBJ2-5	.	TRBV20-1	CSASRVETQYF	TGCAGTGCTAGTCGCGTAGAGACCCAGTACTTC
.	TRBJ2-3	.	TRBV13	CASSLDSGRGTDTQYF	TGTGCCAGCAGCTTAGATTCGGGCAGGGGCACAGATACGCAGTATTTT
.	TRBJ2-7	.	TRBV19	CATRGRGPSYEQYF	TGTGCCACGAGGGGGCGGGGCCCATCCTACGAGCAGTACTTC
TRBD1	TRBJ2-7	.	TRBV6-5	CASRLTGGIYEQYF	TGTGCCAGCAGATTGACAGGGGGAATCTACGAGCAGTACTTC
TRBD1	TRBJ2-5	.	TRBV6-5	CASSRDRDETQYF	TGTGCCAGCAGTCGCGACAGGGATGAGACCCAGTACTTC
TRBD2	TRBJ2-3	.	TRBV7-8	CASSIPLRGRASGTDTQYF	TGTGCCAGCAGCATCCCACTTCGCGGGAGGGCCTCGGGAACAGATACGCAGTATTTT
TRBD2	TRBJ2-1	.	TRBV11-2	CASSQWAGVNNEQFF	TGTGCCAGCAGCCAATGGGCGGGAGTAAACAATGAGCAGTTCTTC
TRBD1	TRBJ1-3	.	TRBV7-2	CASSLQTGLGNTIYF	TGTGCCAGCAGCTTACAGACAGGGTTAGGAAACACCATATATTTT
TRBD1	TRBJ1-3	.	TRBV2	CASSTGGSGNTIYF	TGTGCCAGCAGCACAGGGGGCTCTGGAAACACCATATATTTT
.	TRBJ2-5	.	TRBV7-9	CASSLGGVTRQETQYF	TGTGCCAGCAGCCTCGGCGGAGTCACCCGACAAGAGACCCAGTACTTC
.	TRBJ1-3	.	TRBV5-1	CASRDTSSGNTIYF	TGCGCCAGCAGAGATACCAGCTCTGGAAACACCATATATTTT
.	TRBJ2-6	.	TRBV12-3/TRBV12-4	CASSSGGANVLTF	TGTGCCAGCAGCTCAGGAGGGGCCAACGTCCTGACTTTC
TRBD1	TRBJ2-1	.	TRBV2	CASSERQGVLNEQFF	TGTGCCAGCAGTGAGCGACAGGGAGTTTTGAATGAGCAGTTCTTC
TRBD1	TRBJ1-6	.	TRBV5-6	CASARTGDNSPLHF	TGTGCCAGCGCCCGGACAGGGGATAATTCACCCCTCCACTTT
TRBD1	TRBJ1-6	.	TRBV2	CASRQGLKSPLHF	TGTGCCAGCAGACAGGGGTTGAAATCACCCCTCCACTTT
.	TRBJ2-2	once	TRBV6-5	CASSSRNLAGELFF	TGTGCCAGCAGTTCGCGAAACCTGGCCGGGGAGCTGTTTTTT
.	TRBJ1-2	.	TRBV29-1	CSVEGLQTYGYTF	TGCAGCGTTGAAGGGTTACAGACCTATGGCTACACCTTC
.	TRBJ1-6	few	TRBV7-2	CASSLWGPNNSPLHF	TGTGCCAGCAGCTTATGGGGGCCAAATAATTCACCCCTCCACTTT
TRBD1	TRBJ1-2	.	TRBV2	CASSGGQGSYGYTF	TGTGCCAGCAGTGGGGGACAGGGAAGCTATGGCTACACCTTC
.	TRBJ2-1	once	TRBV28	CASSLGFVSSYNEQFF	TGTGCCAGCAGTTTAGGGTTTGTTAGCAGTTACAATGAGCAGTTCTTC
.	TRBJ1-2	.	TRBV5-1	CASSLAENQGYGYTF	TGCGCCAGCAGCTTGGCCGAAAATCAGGGCTATGGCTACACCTTC
TRBD2	TRBJ2-4	.	TRBV5-1	CASSLASAGGEPGAKNIQYF	TGCGCCAGCAGCTTGGCTTCGGCGGGGGGTGAGCCTGGAGCCAAAAACATTCAGTACTTC
.	TRBJ2-7	.	TRBV11-2	CASSLDRTGLPYEQYF	TGTGCCAGCAGCTTAGATCGTACAGGGCTTCCCTACGAGCAGTACTTC
.	TRBJ1-6	few	TRBV6-5	CASSYSGGTPLHF	TGTGCCAGCAGTTACTCGGGGGGTACACCCCTCCACTTT
.	TRBJ2-3	once	TRBV6-1	CASSEGSGSAGDTQYF	TGTGCCAGCAGTGAGGGTAGCGGTTCCGCGGGAGATACGCAGTATTTT
TRBD1	TRBJ1-4	.	TRBV7-6	CASSLRDRWEKLFF	TGTGCCAGCAGCTTACGGGACAGATGGGAAAAACTGTTTTTT
TRBD2	TRBJ2-3	.	TRBV5-1	CASSLATSGSTDTQYF	TGCGCCAGCAGCTTGGCAACTAGCGGGAGCACAGATACGCAGTATTTT
.	TRBJ1-3	once	TRBV30	CAWDLGPGNTIYF	TGTGCCTGGGACTTGGGGCCTGGAAACACCATATATTTT
TRBD1	TRBJ1-1	.	TRBV19	CASTEDRDRGAFF	TGTGCCAGTACCGAGGACAGGGATCGAGGGGCTTTCTTT
.	TRBJ2-6	.	TRBV29-1	CSVAGSGANVLTF	TGCAGCGTTGCAGGCTCTGGGGCCAACGTCCTGACTTTC
.	TRBJ1-5	few	TRBV4-1	CASSPQGSSNQPQHF	TGCGCCAGCAGCCCCCAGGGTTCGAGCAATCAGCCCCAGCATTTT
.	TRBJ1-5	.	TRBV19	CASSMIENQPQHF	TGTGCCAGTAGTATGATAGAAAATCAGCCCCAGCATTTT
TRBD1	TRBJ2-7	.	TRBV10-3	CAITGTGGDEQYF	TGTGCCATCACCGGGACAGGGGGCGACGAGCAGTACTTC
TRBD1	TRBJ2-7	.	TRBV28	CASRPGTGGVRGIYEQYF	TGTGCCAGCAGACCTGGGACAGGGGGCGTGCGGGGTATATACGAGCAGTACTTC
TRBD2	TRBJ2-5	.	TRBV28	CASSLLGTSGRGTQYF	TGTGCCAGCAGTTTACTGGGGACTAGCGGGAGGGGAACCCAGTACTTC
TRBD1	TRBJ2-2	.	TRBV6-5	CASSYPGQALAGELFF	TGTGCCAGCAGTTACCCTGGACAGGCTTTGGCCGGGGAGCTGTTTTTT
.	TRBJ2-7	.	TRBV6-2/TRBV6-3	CASSTKRGEQYF	TGTGCCAGCAGCACCAAAAGGGGCGAGCAGTACTTC
.	TRBJ2-7	.	TRBV30	CAWSRGRVDGEQYF	TGTGCCTGGAGTAGGGGCAGGGTTGATGGCGAGCAGTACTTC
.	TRBJ2-7	few	TRBV5-6	CASSLPGRNEQYF	TGTGCCAGCAGCTTGCCAGGGCGCAACGAGCAGTACTTC
.	TRBJ2-1	.	TRBV4-3	CASSQDGQGYNEQFF	TGCGCCAGCAGCCAAGATGGCCAGGGATACAATGAGCAGTTCTTC
.	TRBJ1-2	.	TRBV4-1	CASSQERGGYTF	TGCGCCAGCAGCCAAGAACGAGGGGGCTACACCTTC
.	TRBJ1-5	.	TRBV5-8	CASSLGQDGKSNQPQHF	TGTGCCAGCAGCTTGGGACAGGACGGTAAATCAAATCAGCCCCAGCATTTT
TRBD2	TRBJ2-1	.	TRBV5-1	CASSLVSGLAGFNEQFF	TGCGCCAGCAGCTTGGTATCGGGACTAGCGGGTTTCAATGAGCAGTTCTTC
.	TRBJ1-1	.	TRBV5-1	CASTEQQNTEAFF	TGCGCCAGCACAGAACAGCAGAACACTGAAGCTTTCTTT
.	TRBJ2-5	.	TRBV7-3	CASSLAGPQETQYF	TGTGCCAGCAGCTTAGCGGGGCCTCAAGAGACCCAGTACTTC
TRBD1	TRBJ2-1	.	TRBV18	CASSRTGTEGNNEQFF	TGTGCCAGCTCACGAACCGGGACAGAAGGGAACAATGAGCAGTTCTTC
.	TRBJ1-5	.	TRBV19	CASSKVGEGGNQPQHF	TGTGCCAGTAGCAAGGTGGGGGAGGGAGGCAATCAGCCCCAGCATTTT
TRBD1	TRBJ1-6	.	TRBV5-1	CASSQDRVDSPLHF	TGCGCCAGCAGCCAGGACAGGGTAGACTCACCCCTCCACTTT
.	TRBJ2-7	.	TRBV11-2	CASSPQTDSYEQYF	TGTGCCAGCAGTCCACAGACAGACTCCTACGAGCAGTACTTC